Listed below are T cell receptor beta chains from one sample, sequenced in a study of blood T cell repertoires in COVID-19. Only in-frame clones appear in the TCRdb table, and some are missing; sequencing was by immunoSEQ multiplex PCR. Of under 150,000 clones in the sample, about four fifths are singletons; the top ten hold about an eighth. Sequenced: peripheral blood. These receptors came from a man older than 75 with acute or convalescent COVID-19. Each CDR3 is given with its conserved first and last residue. D genes are given only for firm matches. A clone size is listed for some rows: how often the clone was seen (once, few, many), or a class if it is expanded.

cdr3_length | clone_size | j_call | d_call | v_call | cdr3_nt | cdr3_aa
15 | - | TRBJ1-6 | - | TRBV13 | TGTGCCAGCAGCTTAGATGTGGACAAGAATTCACCCCTCCACTTT | CASSLDVDKNSPLHF
13 | - | TRBJ1-4 | - | TRBV6-5 | TGTGCCAGCAGTTACCGTCCTAATGAAAAACTGTTTTTT | CASSYRPNEKLFF
16 | - | TRBJ1-5 | TRBD1 | TRBV19 | TGTGCCAGTAGTATTCAGACAGGGGGCGGCAATCAGCCCCAGCATTTT | CASSIQTGGGNQPQHF
14 | - | TRBJ1-2 | TRBD1 | TRBV7-6 | TGTGCCAGCACAATTGGGACAGCAGACTATGGCTACACCTTC | CASTIGTADYGYTF
15 | - | TRBJ2-1 | - | TRBV18 | TGTGCCAGCTCACCAGGGGGCTCGTTGTTGAATGAGCAGTTCTTC | CASSPGGSLLNEQFF
13 | - | TRBJ1-2 | TRBD1 | TRBV27 | TGTGCCAGCAGTACCAGGGGGCTCGATGGCTACACCTTC | CASSTRGLDGYTF
16 | - | TRBJ2-5 | TRBD2 | TRBV3-1/TRBV3-2 | TGTGCCAGCAGCCAACGGGCTAGCGGGGGAGGGGAGACCCAGTACTTC | CASSQRASGGGETQYF
13 | - | TRBJ1-5 | - | TRBV4-2 | TGTGCCAGCAGCCAGGCAGGGGTCCAGCCCCAGCATTTT | CASSQAGVQPQHF
15 | - | TRBJ1-1 | - | TRBV4-2 | TGTGCCAGCAGCCAAGTTCGACAGTTGAACACTGAAGCTTTCTTT | CASSQVRQLNTEAFF
16 | - | TRBJ2-2 | TRBD2 | TRBV7-7 | TGTGCCAGCAGCCCACGAGCGGGGGGCAACGCCGGGGAGCTGTTTTTT | CASSPRAGGNAGELFF
14 | - | TRBJ1-6 | - | TRBV5-4 | TGTGCCAGCAGCTTGGCCAGACTTAATTCACCCCTCCACTTT | CASSLARLNSPLHF
12 | - | TRBJ1-1 | - | TRBV6-5 | TGTGCCAGCAGGGAGGGCCACACTGAAGCTTTCTTT | CASREGHTEAFF
16 | - | TRBJ2-2 | TRBD2 | TRBV5-1 | TGCGCCAGCAGTGCCGGACTAGCGGGGCCCACCGGGGAGCTGTTTTTT | CASSAGLAGPTGELFF
15 | - | TRBJ2-7 | TRBD1 | TRBV5-5 | TGTGCCAGCAGCTGGGGGGGACAGGGCGCCTACGAGCAGTACTTC | CASSWGGQGAYEQYF
12 | - | TRBJ1-1 | TRBD1 | TRBV5-1 | TGCGCCAGCAGCTTGACAGGGGATGAAGCTTTCTTT | CASSLTGDEAFF
18 | few | TRBJ2-6 | TRBD1 | TRBV11-2 | TGTGCCAGCAGCTCCCGGACAGGGGGCCTGAGAGGGGCCAACGTCCTGACTTTC | CASSSRTGGLRGANVLTF
16 | - | TRBJ2-1 | TRBD1 | TRBV4-2 | TGTGCCAGCAGCCAAGCAAAGACAGGGGGCTTCAATGAGCAGTTCTTC | CASSQAKTGGFNEQFF
14 | - | TRBJ2-2 | - | TRBV25-1 | TGTGCCAGCAGCCACCCCGGGGTTGTAGGGGAGCTGTTTTTT | CASSHPGVVGELFF
16 | - | TRBJ2-1 | TRBD2 | TRBV5-1 | TGCGCCAGCAGCTTGATGGCGGGGGGGCCTTATAATGAGCAGTTCTTC | CASSLMAGGPYNEQFF
14 | - | TRBJ2-3 | TRBD1 | TRBV5-1 | TGCGCCAGCAGCACGGGACAGGGGACAGATACGCAGTATTTT | CASSTGQGTDTQYF
17 | - | TRBJ2-3 | TRBD1 | TRBV5-1 | TGCGCCAGCAGCTCGGGACAGGGGGGAAAGGGTTGGGATACGCAGTATTTT | CASSSGQGGKGWDTQYF
19 | - | TRBJ2-4 | TRBD2 | TRBV27 | TGTGCCAGCAGTTTGAGATGGGTAGCGGGGGGAGTAGCCAAAAACATTCAGTACTTC | CASSLRWVAGGVAKNIQYF
15 | - | TRBJ2-5 | TRBD1 | TRBV6-2/TRBV6-3 | TGTGCCAGCAGTAACCCGGGACAGGGGAAGGAGACCCAGTACTTC | CASSNPGQGKETQYF
16 | - | TRBJ2-2 | TRBD1 | TRBV3-1/TRBV3-2 | TGTGCCAGCAGCCACAAACAGGGGGCCGGCACCGGGGAGCTGTTTTTT | CASSHKQGAGTGELFF
13 | - | TRBJ1-1 | - | TRBV19 | TGTGCCAGTAGGAGGGAGGGGGGGACTGAAGCTTTCTTT | CASRREGGTEAFF
15 | few | TRBJ1-6 | TRBD1 | TRBV6-5 | TGTGCCAGCATCTGGGACAGGGCGGGGAATTCACCCCTCCACTTT | CASIWDRAGNSPLHF
13 | - | TRBJ1-5 | - | TRBV7-8 | TGTGCCAGCAGCTTCAGGGCTGATCAGCCCCAGCATTTT | CASSFRADQPQHF
14 | - | TRBJ1-5 | TRBD1 | TRBV6-6 | TGTGCCACCAATCCGGGACAGCACAATCAGCCCCAGCATTTT | CATNPGQHNQPQHF
15 | - | TRBJ2-3 | TRBD1 | TRBV9 | TGTGCCAGCAGCGTAACGGAAACAGGGGCCCTGCCGCAGTATTTT | CASSVTETGALPQYF
14 | - | TRBJ2-1 | - | TRBV6-5 | TGTGCCAGCAGCCAGTACCCCCCTTCGAATGAGCAGTTCTTC | CASSQYPPSNEQFF
13 | - | TRBJ1-6 | - | TRBV7-2 | TGTGCCAGCAGCCTGAAGACAAATTCACCCCTCCACTTT | CASSLKTNSPLHF
14 | few | TRBJ2-4 | TRBD1 | TRBV4-3 | TGCGCCAGCAGCCAAGGGACAGGGGGAGACATTCAGTACTTC | CASSQGTGGDIQYF
14 | - | TRBJ2-7 | - | TRBV7-9 | TGTGCCAGCAGCCGAACAGGAACCTCCTACGAGCAGTACTTC | CASSRTGTSYEQYF
15 | - | TRBJ2-5 | - | TRBV7-2 | TGTGCCAGCAGCTTGGCCGCCGGGTGGCAAGAGACCCAGTACTTC | CASSLAAGWQETQYF
12 | few | TRBJ1-1 | - | TRBV5-8 | TGTGCCAGCAGCTTGTTGAGAACTGAAGCTTTCTTT | CASSLLRTEAFF
16 | - | TRBJ1-6 | - | TRBV27 | TGTGCCAGCAGTTCTCCCATGCGGATCAGTAATTCACCCCTCCACTTT | CASSSPMRISNSPLHF
18 | few | TRBJ2-1 | TRBD2 | TRBV7-3 | TGTGCCAGCAGCTCTTCCGGGACTAGCGGGGGGATTAACAATGAGCAGTTCTTC | CASSSSGTSGGINNEQFF
13 | many | TRBJ2-3 | - | TRBV18 | TGTGCCAGCTCACCTCCTAGCACAGATACGCAGTATTTT | CASSPPSTDTQYF
15 | once | TRBJ1-2 | - | TRBV3-1/TRBV3-2 | TGTGCCAGCAGCCAAGATCCGAGGATCTACTATGGCTACACCTTC | CASSQDPRIYYGYTF
16 | - | TRBJ1-2 | TRBD1 | TRBV3-1/TRBV3-2 | TGTGCCAGCAGCCAAGGTCCAGGGGGCCGGGGCTATGGCTACACCTTC | CASSQGPGGRGYGYTF
17 | - | TRBJ1-5 | - | TRBV28 | TGTGCCAGCCCGCCGGGGGGGCAGGAGGGGAGCAATCAGCCCCAGCATTTT | CASPPGGQEGSNQPQHF